The subject of this entry is one TCR beta chain. There is no known antigen for this receptor. No base-level quality is on record; no much larger clone is a single base apart. Each collaborating institution followed its own protocols to collect whole blood in K2EDTA tubes. For TCRbeta analysis, collaborator samples were shipped as frozen whole blood, as isolated PBMCs, or as DNA extracted from either sample type. Reading the germline V gene gives CDR1 SGDLS and CDR2 YYNGEE. The CDR3 measures 15 amino acids from cysteine to phenylalanine. Of the read, only the CDR3 DNA is kept; its 45 bases are in frame from base 1. The V end gives up 4 bases and the J end 3 bases, leaving 6 bases in the junction not matched to a gene. TCRbeta CDR3 regions were amplified from genomic DNA by means of the immunoSEQ Assay, a bias-controlled multiplex PCR. The published analysis was carried out like this. Nucleated cell counts per sample were estimated from amplification of reference gene primers within the assay. To quantify the absolute abundance of each unique TCRbeta CDR3 rearrangement, sequence reads were collapsed and filtered. For each sample, productive Simpson clonality was calculated as the square root of Simpson's diversity index over productive rearrangements. TCRdb mirrors the immuneACCESS table, restricted to in-frame sequences. Some clones are absent from its copies; in checked studies, under half trace to an unresolved V gene, and the reason for the others is unknown. V and J calls and clone size are given by that table; D and trimming were obtained from the DNA. For this sample the table gives tens of thousands of clones, of which roughly four fifths were detected only once. Over 9.5% of the sample is taken by the ten largest.

These data are taken from a study of blood T cell repertoires in COVID-19 (dated by TCRdb to the early 2020s). Regarding the study in general: Collaborator samples came from the United States, Italy and Spain and covered acute and convalescent phases of COVID-19. Samples were obtained from the ongoing ImmuneRACE study (first 160 participants) and from 950 to 1,500 subjects provided by 6 global collaborators. Nearly every sample came with metadata listing a de-identified subject ID, COVID-19 status, age in years and sex. The repertoires were made available in a free public database intended to serve as a resource for research on the immune response to SARS-CoV-2. The material from the prospective study consisted of cDNA or gDNA derived from T cells, B-cell-depleted T cells, or PBMCs. Where available, HLA class I and class II types were taken from metadata supplied by the sample provider and were not determined by assay-based typing. Subjects who had been exposed to COVID-19, were actively infected with it, or had recovered from it provided the deeply sampled blood TCRbeta repertoires that made up the dataset. What the study reported, not specific to this receptor: Clinical and demographic metadata were provided uncurated, with the amount varying by source and participant.

What was sequenced was peripheral blood. Recombination connected TRBV9 to TRBJ2-3, and 9 junctional nucleotides match TRBD1. The TCR originated in a man aged 55 to 70 with acute or convalescent COVID-19. The DNA reads as follows: TGTGCCAGCAGCTCGCAGACAGGGGGTACAGATACGCAGTATTTT. Its product reads: CASSSQTGGTDTQYF.